Below are 27 T cell receptor beta chains sequenced from a single sample in a study of cytomegalovirus exposure and HLA in healthy donors. The study ran its PCR with 60 Vbeta and 13 Jbeta primers. Measured with immunoSEQ multiplex PCR; TCRdb has only the in-frame clones, and not every one. This sample has roughly 160,000 clones; 84% occur once, and the top ten carry around 1%. Specimen: PBMCs. The receptors come from a man aged 30 to 45 in good health and CMV-seronegative.

The chain links TRBV7-9 to TRBJ1-2; 7 bases map to TRBD1. J gave up 0 bases and V 5 bases, and 6 bases lay outside the gene matches. The CDR3 has 15 residues. The germline CDR1 and CDR2 sequences are SEHNR and FQNEAQ (reference sequence). CDR3: CASSVTGSANYGYTF. DNA of the CDR3: TGTGCCAGCAGCGTGACAGGGTCAGCTAACTATGGCTACACCTTC.

The V call is TRBV19, the J call TRBJ1-1; a weak D match, TRBD1 (6 bases). The V end lost 0 bases, the J end lost 4 bases, and 6 bases lay between the germline ends. CDR1 is LNHDA and CDR2 is SQIVND in the germline V gene (reference sequence). The CDR3 length is 13 residues. In nucleotides, the CDR3 is TGTGCCAGTAGTATAGACAGGGGCACTGAAGCTTTCTTT. Protein: CASSIDRGTEAFF.

The chain joins TRBV27 to TRBJ2-7, with no clear D. From germline, CDR1 is MNHEY and CDR2 SMNVEV (reference sequence). V lost 5 bases, J lost 3 bases, and 17 bases lay in between. This CDR3 contains 15 residues. The CDR3 loop is CASSEVSLNFYEQYF. The CDR3 nucleotides are TGTGCCAGCAGTGAGGTGTCGTTGAACTTCTACGAGCAGTACTTC.

The chain recombines TRBV7-8 with TRBJ2-1; 9 nucleotides line up with TRBD2. V shed 0 bases and J 7 bases; nucleotides not matched to a gene: 10. The length of the CDR3 is 17 residues. Germline-derived CDR1 and CDR2 are SGHVS and FQNEAQ. Here the CDR3 DNA reads TGTGCCAGCAGCTTAGCTTTTGCGGGAGGGATTGTAAATGAGCAGTTCTTC. It specifies CASSLAFAGGIVNEQFF.

The chain carries TRBV18 and TRBJ1-1, with 9 bases fitting TRBD1. The CDR3 extends over 14 amino acids. With 6 bases clipped from V and 5 bases from J, the junction kept 7 bases outside the gene matches. Germline assignment: CDR1 KGHSH and CDR2 LQKENI. The CDR3 protein is CASSPKQGATEAFF. CDR3 bases: TGTGCCAGCTCTCCGAAACAGGGGGCAACTGAAGCTTTCTTT.

This chain uses TRBV30 with TRBJ2-7, with unresolved D. CDR1 and CDR2 from the germline V gene are GTSNPN and SVGIG (reference sequence). Trimming shortened V by 0 bases and J by 3 bases, and 12 bases separated the two germline ends. The CDR3 loop spans 14 amino acids. The CDR3 nucleotides read TGTGCCTGGAGTGTACGAGCTTCAGGCTACGAGCAGTACTTC. It translates to CAWSVRASGYEQYF. Full variable domain (rest looked up from reference TRBV30 and TRBJ2-7): SQTIHQWPATLVQPVGSPLSLECTVEGTSNPNLYWYRQAAGRGLQLLFYSVGIGQISSEVPQNLSASRPQDRQFILSSKKLLLSDSGFYLCAWSVRASGYEQYFGPGTRLTVT.

The gene calls are TRBV5-1 and TRBJ2-7, with D tentatively TRBD2 (5 bases). The length of the CDR3 is 15 residues. Trimming pared 0 bases from V and 2 bases from J, leaving 12 bases between. The germline gives CDR1 SGHRS, CDR2 YFSETQ. CDR3 protein: CASSLAGVKTYEQYF. In nucleotides, the CDR3 is TGCGCCAGCAGCTTGGCCGGGGTAAAGACCTACGAGCAGTACTTC.

The chain carries TRBV5-6 and TRBJ2-4; D is perhaps TRBD1 (5 bases). The CDR3 is 12 residues long. Between the trimmed V and J ends, which lost 1 base and 12 bases, there was a span of 11 bases. Germline V gene lookup returns CDR1 SGHDT and CDR2 YYEEEE. The CDR3 loop reads CASSLSQGSQYF. CDR3 coding DNA: TGTGCCAGCAGCTTGTCGCAGGGAAGTCAGTACTTC.

The rearrangement joins TRBV5-4 to TRBJ2-5; D is possibly TRBD1 (7 bases). The CDR3 contains 14 residues. V lost 0 bases and J 4 bases, leaving 10 bases between the germline ends. The germline V gene encodes CDR1 SGHNT and CDR2 YYREEE (reference sequence). CDR3 amino acids: CASSLGQGGETQYF. As DNA, the CDR3 is TGTGCCAGCAGCTTGGGTCAGGGGGGAGAGACCCAGTACTTC.

The V and J genes are TRBV5-1 and TRBJ2-1; 10 nucleotides align to TRBD2. Germline V gene sequence: CDR1 SGHRS, CDR2 YFSETQ. The ends lost 4 bases at V and 0 bases at J; junction bases unmatched: 4. This CDR3 is built from 16 residues. The CDR3 spells CASSKASGSSYNEQFF. The CDR3 DNA reads as TGCGCCAGCAGCAAGGCTAGCGGGAGCTCCTACAATGAGCAGTTCTTC. Drawing the rest from reference TRBV5-1 and TRBJ2-1, the complete variable domain is KAGVTQTPRYLIKTRGQQVTLSCSPISGHRSVSWYQQTPGQGLQFLFEYFSETQRNKGNFPGRFSGRQFSNSRSEMNVSTLELGDSALYLCASSKASGSSYNEQFFGPGTRLTVL.

The gene calls are TRBV4-1 and TRBJ2-3, with 7 positions matching TRBD1. Trimming took 4 bases from V and 4 from J; bases not matched to a gene: 8. The CDR3 runs 15 residues. In germline, CDR1 is MGHRA, CDR2 YSYEKL. The CDR3 DNA sequence: TGCGCCAGCAGCCCCCAGGGGGTAGGCGCAGATACGCAGTATTTT. Residues: CASSPQGVGADTQYF.

A word on this clone: The junction does not match germline at one end; this may be a read error. The chain couples TRBV6-6 to TRBJ2-1; D might be TRBD1 (5 bases). CDR1 and CDR2 (germline): MNHNY, SVGAGI (reference sequence). The CDR3 is 15 amino acids. CDR3 sequence reads: CASSYLRDMDKEQFF. CDR3 DNA sequence: TGTGCCAGCAGTTACCTCCGAGACATGGACAAAGAGCAGTTCTTC.

V gene TRBV2 combines with J gene TRBJ2-7; D is possibly TRBD2 (5 bases). Per the germline V gene, CDR1 is SNHLY and CDR2 is FYNNEI. V was shortened by 8 bases and J by 6 bases, with 14 bases between the two germline ends. The CDR3 has 12 amino acids. The CDR3 protein is CASREITSEQYF. CDR3 nucleotide sequence: TGTGCCAGCCGGGAAATTACGAGCGAGCAGTACTTC.

The V and J genes are TRBV19 and TRBJ2-5, with 8 positions matching TRBD1. Germline trimming cut 6 bases from V and 3 bases from J; bases unmatched to any gene: 3. Per germline, CDR1 LNHDA and CDR2 SQIVND (reference sequence). CDR3 length: 13 amino acids. In DNA, the CDR3 is TGTGCCAGTAGAAAGACAGGGGAAGAGACCCAGTACTTC. It encodes CASRKTGEETQYF.

The chain has TRBV7-9 and TRBJ2-7; TRBD2 matches at 7 bases. After removal of 3 bases from V and 0 bases from J, the junction contained 2 bases not matched to a gene. Germline V gives CDR1 SEHNR, CDR2 FQNEAQ (reference sequence). This CDR3 comprises 14 residues. The CDR3 loop reads CASSFGTTSYEQYF. The CDR3 DNA reads as TGTGCCAGCAGCTTCGGGACTACCTCCTACGAGCAGTACTTC. The complete variable domain, with remaining parts taken from reference TRBV7-9 and TRBJ2-7, reads DTGVSQNPRHKITKRGQNVTFRCDPISEHNRLYWYRQTLGQGPEFLTYFQNEAQLEKSRLLSDRFSAERPKGSFSTLEIQRTEQGDSAMYLCASSFGTTSYEQYFGPGTRLTVT.

The chain uses TRBV7-9 and TRBJ1-2, with a weak D call TRBD1 (5 bases). The CDR3 consists of 15 residues. Germline V lookup: CDR1 SEHNR, CDR2 FQNEAQ (reference sequence). The V and J ends lost 7 bases and 4 bases respectively, with 19 bases between them. CDR3 loop: CASTEGSGTSYGYTF. CDR3 coding DNA: TGTGCCAGCACCGAAGGGTCCGGGACTTCCTATGGCTACACCTTC.

With respect to this clone: At the DNA level, this CDR3 is encoded by other sequences in the same sample as well. The chain couples TRBV27 to TRBJ2-7; TRBD1 matches 8 bases. The trim removed 3 bases at V and 7 bases at J, leaving 8 bases unmatched. Germline V gives CDR1 MNHEY, CDR2 SMNVEV (reference sequence). The CDR3 is 14 residues long. The CDR3 is CASSLWQGASEQYF. CDR3 sequence (DNA): TGTGCCAGCAGTTTGTGGCAGGGGGCGAGTGAGCAGTACTTC.

In DNA, the CDR3 is TGTGCCAGCAGCCCTCCGGGACACGGGGACACTGAAGCTTTCTTT. Protein product: CASSPPGHGDTEAFF. The V gene is TRBV4-2, the J gene TRBJ1-1, with TRBD1 as a possible D gene (6 bases). The CDR3 has 15 residues. Deletions cut 4 bases from V and 3 bases from J, with 15 bases between. From germline, CDR1 is LGHNA and CDR2 YNFKEQ.

The gene calls are TRBV5-1 and TRBJ2-3; 7 bases map to TRBD2. Germline V gene lookup returns CDR1 SGHRS and CDR2 YFSETQ. Losses at the gene ends were 8 bases for V and 0 bases for J; bases not matched to a gene: 15. This CDR3 is built from 17 residues. The CDR3 loop reads CASVEAGPITSTDTQYF. The CDR3 coding sequence is TGCGCCAGTGTAGAAGCGGGACCTATTACTAGCACAGATACGCAGTATTTT.

This clone was seen a handful of times. This chain links TRBV5-6 with TRBJ2-7; D might be TRBD2 (7 bases). CDR3 length: 13 amino acids. Trimming stripped 0 bases from V and 6 bases from J, with 10 bases between. In germline, CDR1 is SGHDT, CDR2 YYEEEE. The CDR3 reads CASSLEGGGEQYF. CDR3 nucleotide sequence: TGTGCCAGCAGCTTGGAGGGAGGGGGCGAGCAGTACTTC.

The J gene is TRBJ2-5, the V gene TRBV5-6, with D uncertain. This CDR3 is 13 amino acids long. From germline, CDR1 is SGHDT and CDR2 YYEEEE. The ends were cut back, 6 bases at V and 1 base at J, with 10 bases in the middle. This chain's CDR3 is CASTQWAQETQYF. CDR3 nucleotides: TGTGCCAGCACCCAATGGGCCCAAGAGACCCAGTACTTC.

The genes are TRBV28 and TRBJ2-7, with D maybe TRBD2 (6 bases). The CDR3 has 14 amino acids. Between the trimmed V and J ends, which lost 3 bases and 1 base, there was a span of 10 bases. Per germline, CDR1 MDHEN and CDR2 SYDVKM. The CDR3 coding sequence is TGTGCCAGCAGTTTCCGGGGGTCTTCCTACGAGCAGTACTTC. Protein product: CASSFRGSSYEQYF.

About this clone: Germline and junction disagree at one end, which may indicate a read error. The chain couples TRBV28 to TRBJ1-2, with D hard to call. The germline CDR1 and CDR2 sequences are MDHEN and SYDVKM. This CDR3 has 13 amino acids. Here the CDR3 reads CASSSVVGYGYTF. The CDR3, as DNA: TGTGCCAGTAGTTCGGTCGTTGGCTATGGCTACACCTTC.

The V gene is TRBV5-1, the J gene TRBJ2-1; 14 bases map to TRBD2. The germline V gene encodes CDR1 SGHRS and CDR2 YFSETQ. V lost 2 bases, J lost 7 bases, and 5 bases stayed unmatched. CDR3 length: 16 residues. CDR3 bases: TGCGCCAGCAGCTTACCGGGACTAGCGGGAGTAAATGAGCAGTTCTTC. Its translation: CASSLPGLAGVNEQFF.

This chain uses TRBV10-3 with TRBJ1-4, with D hard to call. The CDR3 has 12 residues. Per the germline V gene, CDR1 is ENHRY and CDR2 is SYGVKD. V was trimmed by 8 bases and J by 12 bases, leaving 16 bases between them. CDR3: CAIGTSTAELFF. The CDR3, as DNA: TGTGCCATCGGAACTTCGACGGCGGAACTGTTTTTT.

This sequence joins TRBV27 and TRBJ2-1, with D perhaps TRBD1 (6 bases). The CDR3 sequence is 16 residues long. Trimming shortened V by 5 bases and J by 7 bases, and 21 bases separated the two germline ends. The germline V gene encodes CDR1 MNHEY and CDR2 SMNVEV (reference sequence). Here the CDR3 reads CASSPSVAGVLNEQFF. CDR3 sequence (DNA): TGTGCCAGCAGTCCCTCCGTGGCAGGGGTTTTAAATGAGCAGTTCTTC.

V gene TRBV2 combines with J gene TRBJ2-7; D perhaps matches TRBD2 (5 bases). The CDR3 has 13 residues. Germline-derived CDR1 and CDR2 are SNHLY and FYNNEI. Trimming shortened V by 4 bases and J by 0 bases, and 7 bases separated the two germline ends. DNA of the CDR3: TGTGCCAGCAGTGTGGCGGGCTCCTACGAGCAGTACTTC. Encoded protein: CASSVAGSYEQYF.